This TCR beta chain was recorded in a study of blood T cell repertoires in COVID-19 (TCRdb year 2020). Regarding the study in general: Samples covering the acute and convalescent phases of COVID-19 were provided by collaborators in the United States, Italy and Spain. The material from the prospective study consisted of cDNA or gDNA derived from T cells, B-cell-depleted T cells, or PBMCs. Subjects who had been exposed to COVID-19, were actively infected with it, or had recovered from it provided the deeply sampled blood TCRbeta repertoires that made up the dataset. The repertoires were released in a freely available public database meant as a resource for research on the immune response to SARS-CoV-2. The samples were drawn from the first 160 participants of the ongoing ImmuneRACE study and from 1,254 subjects provided by 6 global collaborators. A de-identified subject ID, COVID-19 status, age in years and sex were almost always included in the sample metadata. HLA class I and class II types, where available, came from metadata supplied by the sample provider rather than from assay-based typing.

Concerning this clone itself: The specificity of this receptor is unknown. No clone much larger than this one lies a single base away; base qualities are absent.

TCRbeta CDR3 regions were amplified from genomic DNA by means of the immunoSEQ Assay, a bias-controlled multiplex PCR. The source study handled its data this way. The number of nucleated cells in each sample was estimated by amplification of reference gene primers within the assay. Sequence reads were collapsed and filtered to measure the absolute abundance of every unique TCRbeta CDR3 rearrangement. Productive Simpson clonality was computed per sample as the square root of Simpson's diversity index over productive rearrangements. This immuneACCESS table, as held by TCRdb, lists in-frame sequences with V and J called but not all clones. Of the missing ones, under half trace to an unresolved V gene in checked studies; the others have no known cause. D and trimming were read from the DNA, whereas the V and J calls and clone size are those reported in that table. Recorded for this sample are roughly 250,000 clones; around 89% of them occurred a single time. The ten biggest clones cover around 0.84% of the sample.

General study outcomes and caveats: The amount of clinical and demographic metadata varied by source and participant and was provided uncurated.

The germline ends are 8 bases apart after V is trimmed by 2 bases and J by 9 bases. The germline V gene (reference sequence) specifies SEHNR as CDR1 and FQNEAQ as CDR2. The CDR3 numbers 13 residues from cysteine through phenylalanine. CDR3 DNA only is kept here, 39 bases in frame from base 1. The collaborating institutions used their own protocols to collect whole blood in K2EDTA tubes. For TCRbeta analysis, collaborator samples were shipped as frozen whole blood, as isolated PBMCs, or as DNA extracted from either sample type. The chain employs TRBV7-9 and TRBJ1-6; the D segment cannot be called with confidence. The clonotype was recovered from a man younger than 45 with acute or convalescent COVID-19. The sequenced material came from peripheral blood. The CDR3 loop reads CASSLTVGSPLHF. Read as DNA, the sequence is TGTGCCAGCAGCTTAACAGTGGGTTCACCCCTCCACTTT.